The 10 T cell receptor beta chains in this list originate from one sample, sequenced in a study of OX40 agonist ivuxolimab in advanced cancers. Method: immunoSEQ multiplex PCR; TCRdb's copy keeps in-frame clones and lacks some. This table holds 60,000 to 70,000 clones, under 95% found once. This sample comprised CD4+ or CD8+ T cells sorted from blood, obtained in a trial of the OX40 agonist ivuxolimab. Every receptor here comes from an adult with an advanced solid tumor such as melanoma, head and neck, liver or kidney cancer.

The V and J genes are TRBV19 and TRBJ2-3, with D perhaps given as TRBD1 or TRBD2 (7 bases each). The CDR3 runs to 13 residues. Germline V lookup: CDR1 LNHDA, CDR2 SQIVND (reference sequence). With 6 bases removed from V and 4 bases from J, the gap between germline ends came to 11 bases. For the CDR3, the DNA is TGTGCCAGTAGGCAGGGGGGGGCAGATACGCAGTATTTT. Encoded protein: CASRQGGADTQYF. The full variable domain, its missing parts supplied by reference TRBV19 and TRBJ2-3, is DGGITQSPKYLFRKEGQNVTLSCEQNLNHDAMYWYRQDPGQGLRLIYYSQIVNDFQKGDIAEGYSVSREKKESFPLTVTSAQKNPTAFYLCASRQGGADTQYFGPGTRLTVL.

The chain uses TRBV27 and TRBJ2-7, with D perhaps matching TRBD2 (5 bases). This CDR3 is built from 14 residues. The germline V gene encodes CDR1 MNHEY and CDR2 SMNVEV (reference sequence). Trimming took 3 bases from V and 3 from J, leaving 12 bases between them. This chain's CDR3 is CASSLGLASYEQYF. CDR3 DNA sequence: TGTGCCAGCAGTTTGGGTCTAGCTAGCTACGAGCAGTACTTC.

The V and J genes are TRBV7-6 and TRBJ2-3; D possibly corresponds to TRBD1 (6 bases). V was pared by 5 bases and J by 0 bases, with 18 bases between. This CDR3 has 17 amino acids. Germline V gene data show CDR1 as SGHVS and CDR2 as FNYEAQ. Here the CDR3 DNA reads TGTGCCAGCAGCCACCGACAGGCCACCAGGAGCACAGATACGCAGTATTTT. Its translation is CASSHRQATRSTDTQYF.

The genes are TRBV27 and TRBJ1-2, with a tentative D call TRBD1 (6 bases). Trimming took off 4 bases at V and 6 bases at J, with 12 bases between the two ends. Germline CDR1 and CDR2: MNHEY and SMNVEV (reference sequence). The CDR3 is made up of 13 amino acids. CDR3 sequence (DNA): TGTGCCAGCAGTTCAGGGGAAGGGAATGGCTACACCTTC. It translates to CASSSGEGNGYTF.

V is TRBV27 and J is TRBJ2-6; 10 bases match TRBD2. Losses at the gene ends were 3 bases for V and 4 bases for J; bases not matched to a gene: 12. This CDR3 contains 19 residues. The germline V gene encodes CDR1 MNHEY and CDR2 SMNVEV (reference sequence). The CDR3 sequence is CASSFWASGSLTGANVLTF. For the CDR3, the DNA is TGTGCCAGCAGTTTTTGGGCTAGCGGGAGTCTTACCGGGGCCAACGTCCTGACTTTC.

The chain recombines TRBV29-1 with TRBJ1-2; possibly TRBD1 for D (5 bases). This CDR3 spans 16 amino acids. Germline V gene lookup returns CDR1 SQVTM and CDR2 ANQGSEA. V lost 8 bases, J lost 3 bases, and 25 bases lay in between. In DNA form, the CDR3 reads TGCAGCCTGGAACATCGAGGCCCCGGGGGAGACTATGGCTACACCTTC. This translates into CSLEHRGPGGDYGYTF.

This chain joins TRBV13 and TRBJ2-5; the D gene is possibly TRBD2 (6 bases). CDR3 size: 16 residues. Trimming pared 5 bases from V and 6 bases from J, leaving 22 bases between. Germline CDR1 is PRHDT and CDR2 is FYEKMQ (reference sequence). CDR3 bases: TGTGCCAGCAGCCCAGGCCCCAGGGCTAGCGACCAGACCCAGTACTTC. Its protein product is CASSPGPRASDQTQYF.

This clone occurred once. V gene TRBV5-1 combines with J gene TRBJ1-1; D may be TRBD1 (5 bases). This CDR3 spans 16 amino acids. CDR1 is SGHRS and CDR2 is YFSETQ in the germline V gene. V shed 1 base and J shed 1 base, with 14 bases lying between them. This CDR3 reads CASSLKPGPSNTEAFF. The DNA of the CDR3 is TGCGCCAGCAGCTTGAAGCCGGGACCATCGAACACTGAAGCTTTCTTT.

In this sample, this clone turned up once. The rearrangement links TRBV28 to TRBJ2-1; D perhaps matches TRBD2 (5 bases). This CDR3 is 15 amino acids long. V gave up 0 bases and J gave up 3 bases, with 9 bases separating them. Per germline, CDR1 MDHEN and CDR2 SYDVKM. The CDR3 reads CASSLWLALYNEQFF. The DNA of the CDR3 is TGTGCCAGCAGTTTATGGCTAGCCCTCTACAATGAGCAGTTCTTC. Together with reference TRBV28 and TRBJ2-1, the CDR3 gives the full variable domain: DVKVTQSSRYLVKRTGEKVFLECVQDMDHENMFWYRQDPGLGLRLIYFSYDVKMKEKGDIPEGYSVSREKKERFSLILESASTNQTSMYLCASSLWLALYNEQFFGPGTRLTVL.

This CDR3 is CASSQDVSGGDTQYF. DNA for the CDR3: TGTGCCAGCAGCCAAGATGTGTCCGGGGGGGATACGCAGTATTTT. The J gene is TRBJ2-3, the V gene TRBV4-2, with 7 positions matching TRBD2. J gave up 6 bases and V 0 bases, and 6 bases lay outside the gene matches. The CDR3 contains 15 residues. CDR1 is LGHNA and CDR2 is YNFKEQ in the germline V gene.